This passage covers 14 T cell receptor beta chains from one sample sequenced in a study of cytomegalovirus exposure and HLA in healthy donors. The PCR ran on 60 Vbeta and 13 Jbeta primers. Clones were read by immunoSEQ multiplex PCR, and TCRdb kept only the in-frame ones, dropping some. Seen here are 100,000 to 150,000 clones, 60% to 80% observed once, and the top ten hold roughly 7.2%. The sample consisted of PBMCs. The receptor set was obtained from a male donor in good health and CMV-seronegative.

This clone has only a few counts. The CDR3 DNA sequence: TGTGCCAGCATTACAGGGGCGAAGGGGGGCTACACCTTC. Its translation is CASITGAKGGYTF. V usage is TRBV28 and J usage is TRBJ1-2; 7 positions agree with TRBD1. The germline CDR1 and CDR2 sequences are MDHEN and SYDVKM. This CDR3 is built from 13 residues. Germline trimming cut 7 bases from V and 8 bases from J; bases unmatched to any gene: 10.

The J gene is TRBJ2-1, the V gene TRBV5-1; weak D call: TRBD1 (6 bases). V was trimmed by 4 bases and J by 8 bases, leaving 22 bases between them. Germline V gene lookup returns CDR1 SGHRS and CDR2 YFSETQ. The CDR3 is made up of 16 amino acids. The CDR3 DNA is TGCGCCAGCAGCCCCTCCTCGCCAGGGGTAGGGTATGAGCAGTTCTTC. It translates to CASSPSSPGVGYEQFF.

The chain couples TRBV4-2 to TRBJ1-3, with D tentatively TRBD1 (5 bases). Germline V gene lookup returns CDR1 LGHNA and CDR2 YNFKEQ. Trimming shortened V by 2 bases and J by 4 bases, and 15 bases separated the two germline ends. The CDR3 contains 16 residues. In nucleotides, the CDR3 is TGTGCCAGCAGCCAAAATCATGGGGCTACGGGAAACACCATATATTTT. It translates to CASSQNHGATGNTIYF.

V and J are TRBV5-1 and TRBJ2-1; a weak D match, TRBD2 (6 bases). V lost 4 bases to trimming and J lost 6 bases, with 17 bases between them. This CDR3 spans 15 amino acids. Germline CDR1 is SGHRS and CDR2 is YFSETQ. The CDR3 reads CASSHGTSPGNEQFF. In DNA, the CDR3 is TGCGCCAGCAGCCACGGGACTTCTCCCGGCAATGAGCAGTTCTTC.

This clone has only a few counts. The chain couples TRBV5-8 to TRBJ2-5, with unresolved D. This CDR3 spans 13 amino acids. Per germline, CDR1 SGHTS and CDR2 YDEGEE. The V and J ends lost 0 bases and 4 bases respectively, with 7 bases between them. CDR3 coding DNA: TGTGCCAGCAGCTTGGCACAGATAGAGACCCAGTACTTC. It specifies CASSLAQIETQYF.

The J gene is TRBJ1-5, the V gene TRBV27; tentative D call: TRBD1 (6 bases). CDR1 and CDR2 from the germline V gene are MNHEY and SMNVEV (reference sequence). There are 15 residues in the CDR3. Trimming took 1 base from V and 0 from J, leaving 7 bases between them. The CDR3, as DNA: TGTGCCAGCAGTTTATTGGGGGCTAGCAATCAGCCCCAGCATTTT. Protein: CASSLLGASNQPQHF.

The rearrangement uses TRBV7-3 and TRBJ2-3, with 9 bases aligning to TRBD2. The trim removed 0 bases at V and 3 bases at J, leaving 13 bases unmatched. Germline CDR1 and CDR2: SGHTA and FQGTGA. The CDR3 totals 19 residues. The CDR3 here is CASSLTGRSAGGRTDTQYF. The CDR3 DNA follows: TGTGCCAGCAGCTTAACAGGCCGGTCGGCGGGGGGGCGAACAGATACGCAGTATTTT.

V and J are TRBV5-4 and TRBJ2-7; D is possibly TRBD2 (5 bases). V dropped 0 bases and J dropped 0 bases, with 13 bases sitting between them. This CDR3 spans 16 amino acids. Per the germline V gene, CDR1 is SGHNT and CDR2 is YYREEE (reference sequence). CDR3 coding DNA: TGTGCCAGCAGCTTGGCCGGACTGACGAGCTCCTACGAGCAGTACTTC. Translating it yields CASSLAGLTSSYEQYF.

The chain couples TRBV19 to TRBJ1-2, with 12 bases matching TRBD1. The germline CDR1 and CDR2 sequences are LNHDA and SQIVND (reference sequence). Losses at the gene ends were 9 bases for V and 4 bases for J; bases not matched to a gene: 12. The CDR3 has 16 residues. The DNA for the CDR3 is TGTGCCAGCCAGAATTCGGGACAGGGGGCTTTCTATGGCTACACCTTC. It yields the protein CASQNSGQGAFYGYTF.

This chain uses TRBV14 with TRBJ2-3, with TRBD2 matching 12 bases. This CDR3 has 16 amino acids. CDR1 is SGHDN, CDR2 FVKESK, per germline. J lost 4 bases, V lost 0 bases, and 2 bases had no gene match. CDR3 nucleotides: TGTGCCAGCAGCCAAGACACTAGCGGGAGGTCAGATACGCAGTATTTT. It is translated as CASSQDTSGRSDTQYF.

The chain is built from TRBV7-2 and TRBJ1-3; maybe TRBD1 (5 bases). Deletions cut 3 bases from V and 4 bases from J, with 16 bases between. The germline CDR1 and CDR2 sequences are SGHTA and FQGNSA. CDR3 length: 16 residues. CDR3 sequence (DNA): TGTGCCAGCAGCTTTCAATTCAGGGTGTCCGGAAACACCATATATTTT. Amino acids: CASSFQFRVSGNTIYF. Complete variable domain (other parts from reference TRBV7-2 and TRBJ1-3): GAGVSQSPSNKVTEKGKDVELRCDPISGHTALYWYRQSLGQGLEFLIYFQGNSAPDKSGLPSDRFSAERTGGSVSTLTIQRTQQEDSAVYLCASSFQFRVSGNTIYFGEGSWLTVV.

The rearrangement uses TRBV27 and TRBJ2-7; 10 bases match TRBD2. This CDR3 has 15 residues. CDR1 and CDR2 (germline): MNHEY, SMNVEV (reference sequence). V lost 5 bases and J lost 5; bases outside the gene matches: 9. In nucleotides, the CDR3 is TGTGCCAGCAGTCAGGGACTAGCGCGTCGGGACGAGCAGTACTTC. Translation gives CASSQGLARRDEQYF.

The chain joins TRBV27 to TRBJ1-5; 7 bases map to TRBD1. CDR1 MNHEY and CDR2 SMNVEV come from the germline V gene (reference sequence). The length of the CDR3 is 14 residues. Losses at the gene ends were 5 bases for V and 9 bases for J; bases not matched to a gene: 10. CDR3 region: CASSPTTGLGPQHF. The CDR3 nucleotides read TGTGCCAGCAGTCCCACGACAGGGCTCGGGCCCCAGCATTTT.

The J gene is TRBJ1-2, the V gene TRBV11-2, with 7 bases identical to TRBD1. CDR3 length: 15 amino acids. Germline loops: CDR1 SGHAT, CDR2 FQNNGV. Trimming cost V 4 bases and J 1 base; bases outside gene matches: 6. The CDR3 spells CASSSGQYFNYGYTF. CDR3 bases: TGTGCCAGCAGCTCGGGACAGTACTTTAACTATGGCTACACCTTC. The whole variable domain, remainder taken from reference TRBV11-2 and TRBJ1-2, is EAGVAQSPRYKIIEKRQSVAFWCNPISGHATLYWYQQILGQGPKLLIQFQNNGVVDDSQLPKDRFSAERLKGVDSTLKIQPAKLEDSAVYLCASSSGQYFNYGYTFGSGTRLTVV.